These T cell receptor beta chains were read from a single sample in a study of shared clonotypes between healthy human individuals. Method: immunoSEQ multiplex PCR; TCRdb's copy keeps in-frame clones and lacks some. The sample records about 340,000 clones, less than 85% being singletons. The specimen sequenced was memory CD4+ T cells sorted from blood. The origin of the receptors is a young man in good health. Both conserved end residues are part of each CDR3. Each record gives: V gene, clone size, J gene, CDR3 length, D gene, CDR3 DNA, CDR3 protein. D genes are given only for firm matches. Clone size, where shown, is once, few, many, or a class for clones that have expanded.

v_gene: TRBV6-5; abundance: .; j_gene: TRBJ2-7; len: 14; d_gene: .; CDR3nt: TGTGCCAGCAGGCCCGGGACGGGTAGATACGAGCAGTACTTC; CDR3aa: CASRPGTGRYEQYF
v_gene: TRBV30; abundance: .; j_gene: TRBJ1-5; len: 15; d_gene: .; CDR3nt: TGTGCCTGGTCAGAGGGACCCCGTCCCAATCAGCCCCAGCATTTT; CDR3aa: CAWSEGPRPNQPQHF
v_gene: TRBV14; abundance: .; j_gene: TRBJ2-7; len: 16; d_gene: TRBD2; CDR3nt: TGTGCCAGCAGCCAAGCGACTAGCGGGGCCCCCTACGAGCAGTACTTC; CDR3aa: CASSQATSGAPYEQYF
v_gene: TRBV11-2; abundance: .; j_gene: TRBJ2-1; len: 18; d_gene: .; CDR3nt: TGTGCCAGCAGCAAACGAACCCCCATACCTACTTCCTACAATGAGCAGTTCTTC; CDR3aa: CASSKRTPIPTSYNEQFF
v_gene: TRBV6-1; abundance: once; j_gene: TRBJ2-7; len: 12; d_gene: .; CDR3nt: TGTGCCAGCAGTGAAAACCGCTACGAGCAGTACTTC; CDR3aa: CASSENRYEQYF
v_gene: TRBV27; abundance: .; j_gene: TRBJ2-3; len: 14; d_gene: .; CDR3nt: TGTGCCAGCAGTCTAGGGTTGGGCACAGATACGCAGTATTTT; CDR3aa: CASSLGLGTDTQYF
v_gene: TRBV7-9; abundance: .; j_gene: TRBJ2-5; len: 14; d_gene: .; CDR3nt: TGTGCCAGCAGCCCGCTCGATTTTACAGAGACCCAGTACTTC; CDR3aa: CASSPLDFTETQYF
v_gene: TRBV5-1; abundance: many; j_gene: TRBJ2-5; len: 14; d_gene: TRBD2; CDR3nt: TGCGCCAGCAGCTTTTACGGGGGGCAAGAGACCCAGTACTTC; CDR3aa: CASSFYGGQETQYF
v_gene: TRBV25-1; abundance: few; j_gene: TRBJ2-7; len: 15; d_gene: .; CDR3nt: TGTGCCAGCAGTGATACCGGGACTGAGCCCTACGAGCAGTACTTC; CDR3aa: CASSDTGTEPYEQYF
v_gene: TRBV7-2; abundance: .; j_gene: TRBJ2-4; len: 16; d_gene: .; CDR3nt: TGTGCCAGCAGCTTGATCAGTACGGGAGTGAGAAACATTCAGTACTTC; CDR3aa: CASSLISTGVRNIQYF
v_gene: TRBV27; abundance: few; j_gene: TRBJ1-1; len: 15; d_gene: .; CDR3nt: TGTGCCAGCAGTTTATTCCCGGGAATGAACACTGAAGCTTTCTTT; CDR3aa: CASSLFPGMNTEAFF
v_gene: TRBV10-1; abundance: .; j_gene: TRBJ1-4; len: 13; d_gene: .; CDR3nt: TGCGCCAGCCAGGACGGACCTAATGAAAAACTGTTTTTT; CDR3aa: CASQDGPNEKLFF
v_gene: TRBV2; abundance: .; j_gene: TRBJ2-2; len: 16; d_gene: .; CDR3nt: TGTGCCAGCAATAAGGAGCGCCTCTCGAACACCGGGGAGCTGTTTTTT; CDR3aa: CASNKERLSNTGELFF
v_gene: TRBV5-1; abundance: .; j_gene: TRBJ1-3; len: 14; d_gene: TRBD1; CDR3nt: TGCGCCAGCAGCGAGGACAGGGCTGGAAACACCATATATTTT; CDR3aa: CASSEDRAGNTIYF
v_gene: TRBV28; abundance: few; j_gene: TRBJ2-7; len: 14; d_gene: TRBD2; CDR3nt: TGTGCCAGCCTTCGGACTAGCGGCTCCTACGAGCAGTACTTC; CDR3aa: CASLRTSGSYEQYF
v_gene: TRBV15; abundance: .; j_gene: TRBJ2-1; len: 16; d_gene: .; CDR3nt: TGTGCCACCAGCAGAGAGTGGACCGTTGTGGACAATGAGCAGTTCTTC; CDR3aa: CATSREWTVVDNEQFF
v_gene: TRBV25-1; abundance: few; j_gene: TRBJ2-1; len: 15; d_gene: .; CDR3nt: TGTGCCAGCATGTCTACAGGGAAAGACTACAATGAGCAGTTCTTC; CDR3aa: CASMSTGKDYNEQFF
v_gene: TRBV19; abundance: .; j_gene: TRBJ2-2; len: 13; d_gene: .; CDR3nt: TGTGCCAGTAGTGTGGGGAACACCGGGGAGCTGTTTTTT; CDR3aa: CASSVGNTGELFF
v_gene: TRBV2; abundance: .; j_gene: TRBJ1-5; len: 13; d_gene: .; CDR3nt: TGTGCCAGCAGTGCTCAAAGCAATCAGCCCCAGCATTTT; CDR3aa: CASSAQSNQPQHF
v_gene: TRBV6-5; abundance: .; j_gene: TRBJ1-5; len: 14; d_gene: .; CDR3nt: TGTGCCAGCAGTTACTCGCTCAGCAATCAGCCCCAGCATTTT; CDR3aa: CASSYSLSNQPQHF
v_gene: TRBV11-2; abundance: .; j_gene: TRBJ2-7; len: 13; d_gene: .; CDR3nt: TGTGCCAGCAGCTTAGAGGACAGAGCCGAGCAGTACTTC; CDR3aa: CASSLEDRAEQYF
v_gene: TRBV20-1; abundance: .; j_gene: TRBJ2-5; len: 10; d_gene: .; CDR3nt: TGCAGTGCGCCCTGGGAGACCCAGTACTTC; CDR3aa: CSAPWETQYF
v_gene: TRBV5-6; abundance: .; j_gene: TRBJ2-1; len: 16; d_gene: TRBD2; CDR3nt: TGTGCCAGCAGGCCAACTAGCGGGGCCTCCTACAATGAGCAGTTCTTC; CDR3aa: CASRPTSGASYNEQFF
v_gene: TRBV15; abundance: .; j_gene: TRBJ2-7; len: 14; d_gene: .; CDR3nt: TGTGCCACCAGCGCCCTTCTCGGTGGTTACGAGCAGTACTTC; CDR3aa: CATSALLGGYEQYF
v_gene: TRBV30; abundance: .; j_gene: TRBJ2-7; len: 15; d_gene: TRBD1; CDR3nt: TGTGCCTGGAGTCTCGGACAGGGGGTTTCGTACGAGCAGTACTTC; CDR3aa: CAWSLGQGVSYEQYF
v_gene: TRBV7-2; abundance: .; j_gene: TRBJ2-7; len: 15; d_gene: .; CDR3nt: TGTGCCAGCAGCCGCAGGGCAGGTTCTGGGGACGAGCAGTACTTC; CDR3aa: CASSRRAGSGDEQYF
v_gene: TRBV2; abundance: .; j_gene: TRBJ2-2; len: 13; d_gene: .; CDR3nt: TGTGCCAGCATCCCCGCGAACACCGGGGAGCTGTTTTTT; CDR3aa: CASIPANTGELFF
v_gene: TRBV28; abundance: few; j_gene: TRBJ1-2; len: 15; d_gene: .; CDR3nt: TGTGCCAGTTCGGAACAGGGTTCGGCTAACTATGGCTACACCTTC; CDR3aa: CASSEQGSANYGYTF
v_gene: TRBV10-3; abundance: many; j_gene: TRBJ2-2; len: 16; d_gene: TRBD2; CDR3nt: TGTGCCATGGAGCGGGGGGACAGCAGAACAGGCGGGGAGCTGTTTTTT; CDR3aa: CAMERGDSRTGGELFF
v_gene: TRBV6-1; abundance: .; j_gene: TRBJ2-3; len: 15; d_gene: .; CDR3nt: TGTGCCAGCAGTGAGTTTAACAGGGCCGCAGATACGCAGTATTTT; CDR3aa: CASSEFNRAADTQYF
v_gene: TRBV15; abundance: .; j_gene: TRBJ1-3; len: 15; d_gene: .; CDR3nt: TGTGCCACCAGCAGGGCCGGGACACTAGGAAACACCATATATTTT; CDR3aa: CATSRAGTLGNTIYF
v_gene: TRBV25-1; abundance: .; j_gene: TRBJ2-3; len: 16; d_gene: TRBD1; CDR3nt: TGTGCCAGCAGTACCACCCAGGGGGCTAGCACAGATACGCAGTATTTT; CDR3aa: CASSTTQGASTDTQYF
v_gene: TRBV11-2; abundance: .; j_gene: TRBJ2-3; len: 15; d_gene: .; CDR3nt: TGTGCCAGCAGCTACTTTGTCGGTAGCACAGATACGCAGTATTTT; CDR3aa: CASSYFVGSTDTQYF
v_gene: TRBV5-1; abundance: .; j_gene: TRBJ1-4; len: 14; d_gene: TRBD1; CDR3nt: TGCGCCAGCAGCTTGTTGACAGGGGATCAAAAACTGTTTTTT; CDR3aa: CASSLLTGDQKLFF
v_gene: TRBV12-5; abundance: .; j_gene: TRBJ1-1; len: 14; d_gene: .; CDR3nt: TGTGCTAGTGGTCCCACACGGGACTCAGCTGAAGCTTTCTTT; CDR3aa: CASGPTRDSAEAFF
v_gene: TRBV5-6; abundance: .; j_gene: TRBJ1-5; len: 18; d_gene: TRBD1; CDR3nt: TGTGCCAGCAGCCCTCACAGGGGATCCTCTCTGGGGAATCAGCCCCAGCATTTT; CDR3aa: CASSPHRGSSLGNQPQHF
v_gene: TRBV7-2; abundance: .; j_gene: TRBJ2-7; len: 16; d_gene: TRBD2; CDR3nt: TGTGCCAGCAGCCCCCGTTGGCGGGAGTACGGCTACGAGCAGTACTTC; CDR3aa: CASSPRWREYGYEQYF
v_gene: TRBV5-8; abundance: many; j_gene: TRBJ1-5; len: 15; d_gene: .; CDR3nt: TGTGCCAGCAGCCCCGCCTGGGGGCGGAATCAGCCCCAGCATTTT; CDR3aa: CASSPAWGRNQPQHF
v_gene: TRBV7-2; abundance: .; j_gene: TRBJ2-5; len: 13; d_gene: .; CDR3nt: TGTGCCAGCAGCCCCTCCCATGGGGAGACCCAGTACTTC; CDR3aa: CASSPSHGETQYF
v_gene: TRBV23-1; abundance: few; j_gene: TRBJ2-3; len: 15; d_gene: .; CDR3nt: TGCGCCAGCAGCCCCCCGGTCGGGTGCACAGATACGCAGTATTTT; CDR3aa: CASSPPVGCTDTQYF
v_gene: TRBV5-4; abundance: .; j_gene: TRBJ2-7; len: 15; d_gene: .; CDR3nt: TGTGCCAGCAGCCCGGGGGGCAGGGGGGCCTACGAGCAGTACTTC; CDR3aa: CASSPGGRGAYEQYF
v_gene: TRBV5-1; abundance: .; j_gene: TRBJ2-5; len: 14; d_gene: TRBD2; CDR3nt: TGCGCCAGCAGCCCGGTTAGCGGGCGGGAGACCCAGTACTTC; CDR3aa: CASSPVSGRETQYF
v_gene: TRBV14; abundance: many; j_gene: TRBJ2-1; len: 23; d_gene: TRBD2; CDR3nt: TGTGCCAGCAGCCAAGATCATCTTCCGTGGCGGGAGGGCCAGAGCGAGGCCTACAATGAGCAGTTCTTC; CDR3aa: CASSQDHLPWREGQSEAYNEQFF
v_gene: TRBV7-9; abundance: few; j_gene: TRBJ2-1; len: 16; d_gene: TRBD1; CDR3nt: TGTGCCAGCAGCTTAGGAGACAGGGGATACTACAATGAGCAGTTCTTC; CDR3aa: CASSLGDRGYYNEQFF
v_gene: TRBV5-1; abundance: once; j_gene: TRBJ2-2; len: 16; d_gene: .; CDR3nt: TGCGCCAGCAGCTTGGGACGGCAAGCAAACACCGGGGAGCTGTTTTTT; CDR3aa: CASSLGRQANTGELFF
v_gene: TRBV27; abundance: .; j_gene: TRBJ2-2; len: 13; d_gene: .; CDR3nt: TGTGCCAGCAGCCGAGGTTTCCCCGGGGAGCTGTTTTTT; CDR3aa: CASSRGFPGELFF
v_gene: TRBV28; abundance: .; j_gene: TRBJ2-1; len: 20; d_gene: TRBD2; CDR3nt: TGTGCCAGCAGTTTCCAAGCGGGAGGTACAAAAAGAAGCTCCTACAATGAGCAGTTCTTC; CDR3aa: CASSFQAGGTKRSSYNEQFF
v_gene: TRBV6-5; abundance: .; j_gene: TRBJ2-7; len: 15; d_gene: TRBD1; CDR3nt: TGTGCCAGCAGCTCTTTAAGGACAGGCACCTACGAGCAGTACTTC; CDR3aa: CASSSLRTGTYEQYF
v_gene: TRBV7-2; abundance: once; j_gene: TRBJ2-5; len: 15; d_gene: .; CDR3nt: TGTGCCAGCAGCTCCCGAAGCGGTTCATGGGAGACCCAGTACTTC; CDR3aa: CASSSRSGSWETQYF
v_gene: TRBV28; abundance: .; j_gene: TRBJ2-7; len: 14; d_gene: TRBD2; CDR3nt: TGTGCCAGCAGTTTGGGCGGGAGTATAAGCGAGCAGTACTTC; CDR3aa: CASSLGGSISEQYF
v_gene: TRBV7-9; abundance: .; j_gene: TRBJ1-6; len: 14; d_gene: .; CDR3nt: TGTGCCAGCAGCCACGTGGCAGGGGATTCACCCCTCCACTTT; CDR3aa: CASSHVAGDSPLHF
v_gene: TRBV5-5; abundance: once; j_gene: TRBJ2-3; len: 13; d_gene: TRBD2; CDR3nt: TGTGCCAGCAGCTTGGCTCAGCGGGGTACGCAGTATTTT; CDR3aa: CASSLAQRGTQYF
v_gene: TRBV5-6; abundance: .; j_gene: TRBJ1-5; len: 15; d_gene: TRBD1; CDR3nt: TGTGCCAGCAGCGTGAGGGGGACAGGTTCTTTGCCCCAGCATTTT; CDR3aa: CASSVRGTGSLPQHF
v_gene: TRBV28; abundance: .; j_gene: TRBJ2-5; len: 12; d_gene: .; CDR3nt: TGTGCCAGCAGCCCACCGAGAGGGACCCAGTACTTC; CDR3aa: CASSPPRGTQYF
v_gene: TRBV5-1; abundance: .; j_gene: TRBJ2-1; len: 13; d_gene: .; CDR3nt: TGCGCCAGCAGCGGACTAACCTACAATGAGCAGTTCTTC; CDR3aa: CASSGLTYNEQFF